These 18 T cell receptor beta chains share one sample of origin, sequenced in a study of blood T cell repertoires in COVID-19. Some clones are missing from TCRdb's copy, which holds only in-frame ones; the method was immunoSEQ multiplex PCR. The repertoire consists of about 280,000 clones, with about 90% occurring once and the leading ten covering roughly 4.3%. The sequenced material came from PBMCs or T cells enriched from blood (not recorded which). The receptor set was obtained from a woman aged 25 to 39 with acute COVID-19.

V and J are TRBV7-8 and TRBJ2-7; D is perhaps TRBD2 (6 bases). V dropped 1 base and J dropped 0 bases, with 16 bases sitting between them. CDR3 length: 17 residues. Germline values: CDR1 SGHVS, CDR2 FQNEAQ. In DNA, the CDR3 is TGTGCCAGCAGCTTAGGAGTTGGGGGGTTTAACTCCTACGAGCAGTACTTC. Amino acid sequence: CASSLGVGGFNSYEQYF. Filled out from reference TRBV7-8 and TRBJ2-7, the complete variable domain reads GAGVSQSPRYKVAKRGQDVALRCDPISGHVSLFWYQQALGQGPEFLTYFQNEAQLDKSGLPSDRFFAERPEGSVSTLKIQRTQQEDSAVYLCASSLGVGGFNSYEQYFGPGTRLTVT.

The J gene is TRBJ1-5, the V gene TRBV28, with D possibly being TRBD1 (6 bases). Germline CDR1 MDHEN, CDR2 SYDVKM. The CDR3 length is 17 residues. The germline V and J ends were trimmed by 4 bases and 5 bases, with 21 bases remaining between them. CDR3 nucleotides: TGTGCCAGCAGTTACCCTCGACAGGAAATTGACTATCAGCCCCAGCATTTT. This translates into CASSYPRQEIDYQPQHF.

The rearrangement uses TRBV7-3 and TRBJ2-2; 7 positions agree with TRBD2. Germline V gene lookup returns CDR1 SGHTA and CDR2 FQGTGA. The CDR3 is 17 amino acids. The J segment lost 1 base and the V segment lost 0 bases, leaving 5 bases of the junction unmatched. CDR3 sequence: CASSLTFERGNTGELFF. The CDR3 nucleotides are TGTGCCAGCAGCTTAACGTTTGAGCGGGGGAACACCGGGGAGCTGTTTTTT.

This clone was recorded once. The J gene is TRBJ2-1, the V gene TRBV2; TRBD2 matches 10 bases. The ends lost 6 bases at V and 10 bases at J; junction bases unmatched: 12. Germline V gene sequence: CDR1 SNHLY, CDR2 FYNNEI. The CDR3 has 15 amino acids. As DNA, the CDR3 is TGTGCCAGCAGGGCTAGCGGGGGAGGCTCGGGGGAGCAGTTCTTC. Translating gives CASRASGGGSGEQFF.

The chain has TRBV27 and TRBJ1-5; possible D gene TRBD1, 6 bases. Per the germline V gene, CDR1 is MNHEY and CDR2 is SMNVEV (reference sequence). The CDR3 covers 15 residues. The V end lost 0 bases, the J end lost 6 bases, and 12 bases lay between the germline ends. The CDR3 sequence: CASSLSGTGLQPQHF. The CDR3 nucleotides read TGTGCCAGCAGTTTATCGGGCACAGGGCTTCAGCCCCAGCATTTT.

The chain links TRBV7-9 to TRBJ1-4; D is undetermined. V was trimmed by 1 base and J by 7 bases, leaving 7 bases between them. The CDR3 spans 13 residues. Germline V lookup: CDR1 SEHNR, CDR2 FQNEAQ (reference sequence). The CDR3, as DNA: TGTGCCAGCAGCTTAGTCGGGGTTGAAAAACTGTTTTTT. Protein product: CASSLVGVEKLFF.

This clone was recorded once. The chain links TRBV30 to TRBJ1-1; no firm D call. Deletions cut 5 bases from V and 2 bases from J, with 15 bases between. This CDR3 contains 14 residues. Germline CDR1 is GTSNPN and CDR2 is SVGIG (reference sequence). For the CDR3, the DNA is TGTGCCTGGGCAAGGAAGCAGACAAACACTGAAGCTTTCTTT. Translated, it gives CAWARKQTNTEAFF.

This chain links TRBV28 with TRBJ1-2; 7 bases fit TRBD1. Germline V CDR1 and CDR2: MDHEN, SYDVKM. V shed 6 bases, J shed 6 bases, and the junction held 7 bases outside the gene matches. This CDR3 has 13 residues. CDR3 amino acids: CASSSPGQNGYTF. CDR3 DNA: TGTGCCAGCAGCTCGCCGGGACAGAATGGCTACACCTTC.

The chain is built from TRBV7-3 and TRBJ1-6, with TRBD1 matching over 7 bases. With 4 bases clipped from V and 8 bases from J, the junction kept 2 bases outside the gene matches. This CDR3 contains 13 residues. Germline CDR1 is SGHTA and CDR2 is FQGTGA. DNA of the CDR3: TGTGCCAGCAGCTCCGACAGGGATTCACCCCTCCACTTT. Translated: CASSSDRDSPLHF.

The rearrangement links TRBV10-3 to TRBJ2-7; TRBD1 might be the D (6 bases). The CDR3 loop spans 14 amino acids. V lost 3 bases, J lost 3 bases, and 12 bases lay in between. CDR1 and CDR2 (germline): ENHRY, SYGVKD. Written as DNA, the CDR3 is TGTGCCATCAGTGACCCAAAGGACAGCTACGAGCAGTACTTC. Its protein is CAISDPKDSYEQYF.

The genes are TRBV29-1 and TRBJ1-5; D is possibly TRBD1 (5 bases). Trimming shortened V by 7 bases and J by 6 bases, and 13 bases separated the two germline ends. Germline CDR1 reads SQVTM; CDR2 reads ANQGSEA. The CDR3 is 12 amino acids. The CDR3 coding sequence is TGCAGCGCGGGGACGGGATCTCAGCCCCAGCATTTT. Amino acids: CSAGTGSQPQHF.

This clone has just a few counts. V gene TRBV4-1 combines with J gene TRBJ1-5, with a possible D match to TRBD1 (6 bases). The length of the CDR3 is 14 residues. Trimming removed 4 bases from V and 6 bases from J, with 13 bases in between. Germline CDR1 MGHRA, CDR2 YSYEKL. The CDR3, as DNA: TGCGCCAGCAGCCTCCCGGGGGGCGGTCAGCCCCAGCATTTT. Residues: CASSLPGGGQPQHF.

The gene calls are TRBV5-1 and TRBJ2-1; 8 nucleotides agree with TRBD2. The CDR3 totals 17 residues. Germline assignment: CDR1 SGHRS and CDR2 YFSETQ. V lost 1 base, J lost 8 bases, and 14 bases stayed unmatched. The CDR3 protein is CASSLQVAGGPTDEQFF. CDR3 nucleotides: TGCGCCAGCAGCTTGCAGGTGGCGGGAGGACCTACGGATGAGCAGTTCTTC.

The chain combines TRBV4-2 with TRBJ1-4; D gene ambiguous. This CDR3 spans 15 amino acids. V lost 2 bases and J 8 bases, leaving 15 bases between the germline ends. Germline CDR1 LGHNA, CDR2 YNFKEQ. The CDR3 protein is CASSQKPGDGEKLFF. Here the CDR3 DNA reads TGTGCCAGCAGCCAAAAACCGGGAGACGGAGAAAAACTGTTTTTT.

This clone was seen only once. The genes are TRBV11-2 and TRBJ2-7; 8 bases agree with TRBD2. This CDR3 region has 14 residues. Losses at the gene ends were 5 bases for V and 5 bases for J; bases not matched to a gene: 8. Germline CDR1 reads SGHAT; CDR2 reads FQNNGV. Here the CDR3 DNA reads TGTGCCAGCAGCCGTCTGACTAGCGTGAACGAGCAGTACTTC. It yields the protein CASSRLTSVNEQYF.

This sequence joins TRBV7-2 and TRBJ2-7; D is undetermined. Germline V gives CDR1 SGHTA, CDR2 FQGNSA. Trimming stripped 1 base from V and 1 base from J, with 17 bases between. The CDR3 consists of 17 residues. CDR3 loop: CASSLERGYEYSYEQYF. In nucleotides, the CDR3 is TGTGCCAGCAGCTTAGAGAGAGGCTACGAGTATTCCTACGAGCAGTACTTC.

The CDR3: CSAAGGGDGYTF. CDR3 nucleotide sequence: TGCAGCGCCGCCGGTGGCGGAGATGGCTACACCTTC. The chain recombines TRBV29-1 with TRBJ1-2; D is ambiguous. Germline CDR1 is SQVTM and CDR2 is ANQGSEA. This CDR3 comprises 12 residues. Deletions cut 7 bases from V and 6 bases from J, with 15 bases between.

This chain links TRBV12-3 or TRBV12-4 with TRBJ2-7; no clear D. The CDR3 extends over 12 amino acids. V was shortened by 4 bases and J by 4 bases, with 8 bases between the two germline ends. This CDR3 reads CASSSAVYEQYF. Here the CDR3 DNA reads TGTGCCAGCAGTTCCGCGGTTTACGAGCAGTACTTC.